This T cell receptor beta chain emerged from a study of technical replicates of blood from a few donors. V lost 5 bases and J lost 6, with 13 bases in between. This CDR3 has 13 residues. Germline CDR1 SGHTA, CDR2 FQGNSA. TCRdb's copy holds only in-frame clones and misses some; the assay was immunoSEQ multiplex PCR. The data contain roughly 80,000 clones, approximately 94% of them singletons. The sequenced sample was T cells isolated from PBMCs. The TCR originated in a human donor in good health. The chain has TRBV7-2 and TRBJ1-2, with D maybe TRBD1 (6 bases). CDR3 in DNA: TGTGCCAGCAGCCTAGGACAGCTAGATGGCTACACCTTC. Translating gives CASSLGQLDGYTF.